This is a list of T cell receptor beta chains from one sample in a study of prognosis after radiotherapy for stage I lung cancer. TCRdb processed the multiplex PCR reads anew with MiXCR; each CDR3 protein has one entry. The sample has around 59,000 distinct CDR3 sequences; around 27% are singletons. The starting material was PBMCs, obtained before or after stereotactic body radiation therapy (not recorded which). The receptors were gathered from a donor aged 50 or older with non-small cell lung cancer. CDR3s include the opening cysteine and the closing phenylalanine or tryptophan. D genes are given only for firm matches. Size values are once, few and many counts, or a class for expanded clones, and some rows have none.

cdr3_aa cdr3_nt j_call d_call clone_size cdr3_length v_call
CASRPTGGAYEQYF TGTGCCAGCAGACCGACAGGGGGCGCCTACGAGCAGTACTTC TRBJ2-7 TRBD1 many 14 TRBV7-2
CASSLQVFDEQFF TGTGCCAGTAGTCTACAGGTTTTTGATGAGCAGTTCTTC TRBJ2-1 - many 13 TRBV19
CASSVDGTSSTGELFF TGTGCCAGCAGCGTAGATGGCACATCTTCGACCGGGGAGCTGTTTTTT TRBJ2-2 - many 16 TRBV9
CASAVMGGYQQYF TGTGCCAGCGCCGTTATGGGGGGCTACCAGCAGTACTTC TRBJ2-7 - once 13 TRBV6-1
CASSRGQGTVGNTIYF TGTGCCAGCAGCCGGGGACAGGGGACTGTCGGAAACACCATATATTTT TRBJ1-3 TRBD1 many 16 TRBV4-2
CASSLPTERGLSYEQYF TGTGCCAGCAGCTTACCGACCGAACGGGGGCTCTCCTACGAGCAGTACTTC TRBJ2-7 - many 17 TRBV11-2
CASSKGMGYTGELFF TGTGCCAGCAGCAAGGGGATGGGGTACACCGGGGAGCTGTTTTTT TRBJ2-2 - many 15 TRBV9
CASSQATGGIGYTF TGCGCCAGCAGCCAGGCCACAGGGGGTATTGGCTACACCTTC TRBJ1-2 TRBD1 many 14 TRBV4-3
CAISPRGGIDFYEQYF TGTGCCATCAGTCCACGAGGAGGGATCGACTTCTACGAGCAGTACTTC TRBJ2-7 - - 16 TRBV6-1
CASSSAGGLAKNIQYF TGTGCCAGCAGCTCGGCGGGGGGGCTGGCCAAAAACATTCAGTACTTC TRBJ2-4 TRBD2 many 16 TRBV5-4
CASSVGSAGGQETQYF TGTGCCAGCAGCGTAGGGTCGGCGGGGGGCCAAGAGACCCAGTACTTC TRBJ2-5 TRBD2 many 16 TRBV9
CSARTRTGANTEAFF TGCAGTGCTAGAACGCGAACAGGTGCGAACACTGAAGCTTTCTTT TRBJ1-1 - many 15 TRBV20-1
CASNRASGELFF TGTGCCAGCAACAGGGCATCCGGGGAGCTGTTTTTT TRBJ2-2 - - 12 TRBV6-2/TRBV6-3
CGSSTGTTRNDEQCF TGTGGCAGTAGTACAGGGACAACCAGAAATGACGAGCAGTGCTTC TRBJ2-7 - - 15 TRBV19
CASRFSTSGGSTYEQYF TGTGCCAGCAGATTTTCGACTAGCGGGGGGTCCACCTACGAGCAGTACTTC TRBJ2-7 TRBD2 many 17 TRBV6-1
CASSPWDSGTEAFF TGTGCCAGCAGCCCGTGGGACAGCGGGACTGAAGCTTTCTTT TRBJ1-1 TRBD1 many 14 TRBV9
CASSPRLGYTF TGTGCCAGCTCACCGCGACTTGGCTACACCTTC TRBJ1-2 - many 11 TRBV18
CASRGDQRGTEAFF TGTGCCAGCAGAGGGGACCAAAGGGGCACTGAAGCTTTCTTT TRBJ1-1 - many 14 TRBV2
CASSYPLPGTEVRNQPQHF TGTGCCAGCAGTTACCCTCTACCCGGGACAGAAGTTCGCAATCAGCCCCAGCATTTT TRBJ1-5 TRBD1 many 19 TRBV6-2/TRBV6-3
CASTPAQHFSYNSPLHF TGTGCCAGCACACCCGCACAGCACTTCTCCTATAATTCTCCCCTCCACTTT TRBJ1-6 - - 17 TRBV11-2
CASSLSPNEQYF TGTGCCAGCAGTTTATCCCCGAACGAGCAGTACTTC TRBJ2-7 - many 12 TRBV28
CASSSRGGITEAIF TGTGCCAGCAGCTCTAGGGGAGGTATCACTGAAGCTATCTTT TRBJ1-1 - once 14 TRBV7-9
CASSFGAGLGNTIYF TGTGCCAGCAGCTTTGGCGCGGGCCTTGGAAACACCATATATTTT TRBJ1-3 - many 15 TRBV5-6
CSARDGMKGYTF TGCAGTGCTAGAGACGGAATGAAAGGCTACACCTTC TRBJ1-2 - many 12 TRBV20-1
CASSLAWGNGYTF TGTGCCAGCAGCTTAGCCTGGGGCAATGGCTACACCTTC TRBJ1-2 - - 13 TRBV7-9
CATSDSSRAGPNQPQHF TGTGCCACCAGTGACTCTTCCCGGGCAGGCCCCAATCAGCCCCAGCATTTT TRBJ1-5 - many 17 TRBV24-1
CASSLDRGETQRF TGTGCCAGCAGTTTAGACAGGGGGGAGACCCAGCGTTTT TRBJ1-5 TRBD1 - 13 TRBV6-5
CARGGYEQYF TGTGCCAGAGGTGGTTACGAGCAGTACTTC TRBJ2-7 - - 10 TRBV2
CASREINRGGTEAFF TGTGCCAGCAGAGAAATAAACAGGGGAGGCACTGAAGCTTTCTTT TRBJ1-1 TRBD1 many 15 TRBV7-9
CASSSTDSTMWNTGELFF TGTGCCAGCAGTTCCACGGACAGCACTATGTGGAACACCGGGGAGCTGTTTTTT TRBJ2-2 - - 18 TRBV27
CASSEEIPLPHEQYF TGTGCCAGCAGTGAAGAGATCCCCCTCCCCCACGAGCAGTACTTC TRBJ2-7 - many 15 TRBV6-1
CASSFELQETQYF TGTGCCAGCAGCTTTGAGCTACAAGAGACCCAGTACTTC TRBJ2-5 - many 13 TRBV7-2
CTSSQRGGGPNSPLHF TGTACCAGCAGTCAAAGGGGTGGGGGTCCTAATTCACCCCTCCACTTT TRBJ1-6 - - 16 TRBV6-1
CASEAGSSYNERLF TGTGCCAGTGAAGCGGGTAGCTCCTACAATGAGCGGCTCTTC TRBJ2-1 - - 14 TRBV6-1
CASSNGDKYTDTQYF TGTGCCAGTAGTAATGGGGACAAGTACACAGATACGCAGTATTTT TRBJ2-3 - many 15 TRBV19
CASSLEGLSNQPQHF TGTGCCAGCTCCCTGGAGGGCCTTAGCAATCAGCCCCAGCATTTT TRBJ1-5 - many 15 TRBV18
CASSPRDRGSNEQFF TGTGCCAGCAGCCCACGGGACAGGGGAAGTAATGAGCAGTTCTTC TRBJ2-1 TRBD1 many 15 TRBV7-9
CASSADNSYEKYF TGCGCCAGCAGCGCGGACAACTCCTACGAGAAGTACTTC TRBJ2-7 - - 13 TRBV5-1
CATRGLAGTQETQYF TGTGCCACCAGGGGACTAGCGGGGACACAAGAGACCCAGTACTTC TRBJ2-5 TRBD2 many 15 TRBV15
CASSYTLGTGGGYTF TGCGCCAGCAGCTATACCCTGGGGACGGGCGGTGGCTACACCTTC TRBJ1-2 - many 15 TRBV5-1
CASSPGQGGYEQHF TGTGCCAGCAGCCCGGGACAGGGAGGGTACGAGCAGCACTTC TRBJ2-7 TRBD1 many 14 TRBV5-4
CASSLQGRETQYF TGTGCCAGCAGTTTACAGGGGAGGGAGACCCAGTACTTC TRBJ2-5 - many 13 TRBV12-3/TRBV12-4
CASSLNGGSIWQETQYF TGTGCCAGCAGTTTAAACGGGGGGTCCATTTGGCAAGAGACCCAGTACTTC TRBJ2-5 TRBD2 - 17 TRBV27
CASSTSRDRITF TGTGCCAGCAGTACCTCCCGGGACAGAATTACCTTC TRBJ2-7 TRBD1 many 12 TRBV9
CASSQEGNPYNEQFF TGCGCCAGCAGCCAAGAGGGGAACCCCTACAATGAGCAGTTCTTC TRBJ2-1 - many 15 TRBV4-3
CAWSATGEYGYTF TGTGCCTGGAGCGCCACGGGGGAATATGGCTACACCTTC TRBJ1-2 - many 13 TRBV30
CAIGESSYEQYF TGTGCCATCGGGGAAAGCTCCTACGAGCAGTACTTC TRBJ2-7 - many 12 TRBV10-3
CASSGTGWVGEQFF TGTGCCAGCAGTGGGACAGGGTGGGTAGGGGAGCAGTTCTTC TRBJ2-1 TRBD1 medium-sized 14 TRBV6-1
CASSLAPGDYEQYF TGTGCCAGCAGTTTAGCTCCAGGGGACTACGAGCAGTACTTC TRBJ2-7 - medium-sized 14 TRBV12-3/TRBV12-4
CASRPGQTFYGYTF TGTGCCAGCAGGCCGGGACAGACATTCTATGGCTACACCTTC TRBJ1-2 TRBD1 many 14 TRBV6-2/TRBV6-3